Following are 21 T cell receptor beta chains from one sample sequenced in a study of blood T cell repertoires in COVID-19. The data were produced by immunoSEQ multiplex PCR, yet TCRdb's version contains in-frame clones alone and is incomplete. The sample lists around 250,000 clones; roughly four fifths were seen once. The sample was peripheral blood. Receptors were obtained from a woman under 30 with acute or convalescent COVID-19.

The chain combines TRBV29-1 with TRBJ1-1, with D uncertain. Germline-derived CDR1 and CDR2 are SQVTM and ANQGSEA. V gave up 6 bases and J gave up 1 base, with 6 bases separating them. The CDR3 is made up of 11 amino acids. CDR3 coding DNA: TGCAGCGTCTACAGGAACACTGAAGCTTTCTTT. Protein: CSVYRNTEAFF.

The rearrangement uses TRBV12-3 or TRBV12-4 and TRBJ1-1; 7 bases fit TRBD1. Germline trimming cut 6 bases from V and 1 base from J; bases unmatched to any gene: 2. This CDR3 has 13 amino acids. The CDR3, as DNA: TGTGCCAGCAGCGGACAGGAGAACACTGAAGCTTTCTTT. Its protein product is CASSGQENTEAFF.

The chain combines TRBV28 with TRBJ2-1; weak D call: TRBD2 (6 bases). Per germline, CDR1 MDHEN and CDR2 SYDVKM. This CDR3 contains 14 residues. Trimming cost V 2 bases and J 6 bases, with 11 bases left between them. The CDR3 sequence: CASSLGGGPNEQFF. CDR3 bases: TGTGCCAGCAGTTTAGGGGGAGGACCCAATGAGCAGTTCTTC.

The chain joins TRBV5-1 to TRBJ2-3; TRBD1 aligns across 8 bases. This CDR3 contains 15 residues. Germline V lookup: CDR1 SGHRS, CDR2 YFSETQ. Unmatched junction bases numbered 6, after V lost 0 bases and J lost 6 bases. This CDR3 reads CASSLGTGLSDTQYF. CDR3 bases: TGCGCCAGCAGCTTGGGGACAGGGCTTTCGGATACGCAGTATTTT. Filled out from reference TRBV5-1 and TRBJ2-3, the complete variable domain reads KAGVTQTPRYLIKTRGQQVTLSCSPISGHRSVSWYQQTPGQGLQFLFEYFSETQRNKGNFPGRFSGRQFSNSRSEMNVSTLELGDSALYLCASSLGTGLSDTQYFGPGTRLTVL.

This clone was counted ten times or more. The CDR3 nucleotides read TGTGCCAGCAGCTTGGATCCCCCCAGGGACAATGAGCAGTTCTTC. Translating gives CASSLDPPRDNEQFF. The chain combines TRBV5-4 with TRBJ2-1, with a weak D call TRBD1 (5 bases). Trimming cost V 0 bases and J 5 bases, with 12 bases left between them. Per germline, CDR1 SGHNT and CDR2 YYREEE (reference sequence). This CDR3 spans 15 amino acids.

Ten or more counts support this clone. V gene TRBV14 combines with J gene TRBJ1-1; D perhaps matches TRBD1 (6 bases). V was cut by 3 bases and J by 5 bases, with 10 bases left in between. Per the germline V gene, CDR1 is SGHDN and CDR2 is FVKESK. The CDR3 is 13 residues long. CDR3 nucleotide sequence: TGTGCCAGCAGCCAGCAGGGGTGGACTGAAGCTTTCTTT. Its protein product is CASSQQGWTEAFF.

V is TRBV6-2 or TRBV6-3 and J is TRBJ2-1, with 14 bases that match TRBD2. Germline V gene sequence: CDR1 MNHEY, CDR2 SVGEGT. The trim removed 6 bases at V and 7 bases at J, leaving 2 bases unmatched. The CDR3 loop spans 14 amino acids. The CDR3 bases are TGTGCCAGCAGCCGGACTAGCGGGAGGAATGAGCAGTTCTTC. Its translation: CASSRTSGRNEQFF.

The sample holds one count of this clone. The gene calls are TRBV4-1 and TRBJ2-7; TRBD1 might be the D (7 bases). This CDR3 is built from 14 residues. V lost 5 bases, J lost 1 base, and 12 bases lay in between. The germline V gene has CDR1 MGHRA and CDR2 YSYEKL. CDR3 amino acids: CASSTGAGSYEQYF. The CDR3 DNA follows: TGCGCCAGCAGCACAGGGGCGGGGTCCTACGAGCAGTACTTC.

In this sample, this clone turned up once. The CDR3 is CASSLGTGVSPLHF. The CDR3 nucleotides are TGTGCCAGCAGCTTAGGGACAGGGGTTTCACCCCTCCACTTT. This chain joins TRBV13 and TRBJ1-6, with 8 nucleotides matching TRBD1. The germline gives CDR1 PRHDT, CDR2 FYEKMQ (reference sequence). CDR3 length: 14 residues. V was clipped by 0 bases and J by 9 bases; unmatched bases: 1.

This chain joins TRBV19 and TRBJ1-2, with D unclear. The CDR3 extends over 13 amino acids. V shed 3 bases and J shed 3 bases, with 8 bases lying between them. Germline CDR1 LNHDA, CDR2 SQIVND (reference sequence). CDR3: CASSMWGDYGYTF. The CDR3 nucleotides read TGTGCCAGTAGTATGTGGGGAGACTATGGCTACACCTTC. Full variable domain (remainder filled in from reference TRBV19 and TRBJ1-2): DGGITQSPKYLFRKEGQNVTLSCEQNLNHDAMYWYRQDPGQGLRLIYYSQIVNDFQKGDIAEGYSVSREKKESFPLTVTSAQKNPTAFYLCASSMWGDYGYTFGSGTRLTVV.

This clone was seen a single time. The chain couples TRBV19 to TRBJ1-2; TRBD1 aligns across 7 bases. Germline CDR1 LNHDA, CDR2 SQIVND (reference sequence). With 4 bases clipped from V and 0 bases from J, the junction kept 8 bases outside the gene matches. The CDR3 totals 16 residues. The CDR3 is CASSRDGTAPNYGYTF. CDR3 DNA: TGTGCCAGTAGTAGGGATGGGACAGCCCCTAACTATGGCTACACCTTC.

The chain combines TRBV7-2 with TRBJ1-1; a weak D match, TRBD1 (5 bases). V dropped 5 bases and J dropped 4 bases, with 17 bases sitting between them. Germline loops: CDR1 SGHTA, CDR2 FQGNSA. This CDR3 spans 15 amino acids. As DNA, the CDR3 is TGTGCCAGCAGCATGGATGGGGGGGGAGGCACTGAAGCTTTCTTT. Residues: CASSMDGGGGTEAFF.

J is TRBJ2-3 and V is TRBV2, with D perhaps matching TRBD1 (5 bases). CDR1 SNHLY and CDR2 FYNNEI come from the germline V gene. The germline V and J ends were trimmed by 5 bases and 2 bases, with 8 bases remaining between them. The length of the CDR3 is 13 residues. CDR3 loop: CASSRGNTDTQYF. CDR3 nucleotide sequence: TGTGCCAGCAGTAGGGGAAACACAGATACGCAGTATTTT.

The table lists this clone with a few counts. The J gene is TRBJ2-4, the V gene TRBV2; 7 bases align to TRBD1. The germline gives CDR1 SNHLY, CDR2 FYNNEI. The CDR3 is made up of 13 amino acids. The V and J ends lost 3 bases and 8 bases, in that order; junction bases with no gene match: 4. CDR3 DNA: TGTGCCAGCAGTGACTACCAGGGGGACATTCAGTACTTC. Amino acids: CASSDYQGDIQYF.

The chain uses TRBV9 and TRBJ2-1; TRBD2 aligns across 11 bases. Trimming at V came to 3 bases and at J to 14 bases, leaving 10 bases not matched to a gene. The V gene's germline CDR1 is SGDLS and CDR2 YYNGEE. The CDR3 is 14 amino acids. The chain's CDR3 is CASSAHTLAGAKFF. The CDR3 region has the DNA TGTGCCAGCAGCGCTCATACACTAGCGGGAGCAAAGTTCTTC.

The rearrangement links TRBV18 to TRBJ2-2; the D gene is possibly TRBD2 (6 bases). V was trimmed by 0 bases and J by 6 bases, leaving 14 bases between them. Germline loops: CDR1 KGHSH, CDR2 LQKENI. This CDR3 has 16 amino acids. The CDR3 protein is CASSPPGLLGAGELFF. The DNA for the CDR3 is TGTGCCAGCTCACCACCGGGACTCCTTGGTGCCGGGGAGCTGTTTTTT.

The genes are TRBV29-1 and TRBJ2-3; 11 nucleotides align to TRBD2. After removal of 3 bases from V and 3 bases from J, the junction contained 5 bases not matched to a gene. CDR1 is SQVTM, CDR2 ANQGSEA, per germline. CDR3 length: 15 amino acids. This chain's CDR3 is CSVELAGGGTDTQYF. The CDR3 DNA reads as TGCAGCGTTGAGCTAGCGGGGGGAGGTACAGATACGCAGTATTTT.

The rearrangement joins TRBV2 to TRBJ1-1; D not certain. CDR3 length: 13 amino acids. Germline CDR1 reads SNHLY; CDR2 reads FYNNEI. Between the trimmed V and J ends, which lost 8 bases and 0 bases, there was a span of 10 bases. The DNA of the CDR3 is TGTGCCAGCTCCTATACAGTGAACACTGAAGCTTTCTTT. It yields the protein CASSYTVNTEAFF.

V is TRBV5-1 and J is TRBJ2-1; possible D gene TRBD1, 6 bases. CDR3 length equals 14 residues. V gave up 2 bases and J gave up 7 bases, with 13 bases separating them. Germline V CDR1 and CDR2: SGHRS, YFSETQ. CDR3 sequence reads: CASSFRTATNEQFF. In DNA form, the CDR3 reads TGCGCCAGCAGCTTCAGGACAGCTACTAATGAGCAGTTCTTC.

This chain connects TRBV5-1 to TRBJ2-5, with 8 bases aligning to TRBD1. Germline V gene sequence: CDR1 SGHRS, CDR2 YFSETQ. This CDR3 is built from 16 residues. V lost 3 bases to trimming and J lost 5 bases; unmatched junction nucleotides: 12. CDR3 nucleotides: TGCGCCAGCAGCTCGAAAATACAGGGGGATCTGGAGACCCAGTACTTC. Translation gives CASSSKIQGDLETQYF. The full variable domain, its missing parts supplied by reference TRBV5-1 and TRBJ2-5, is KAGVTQTPRYLIKTRGQQVTLSCSPISGHRSVSWYQQTPGQGLQFLFEYFSETQRNKGNFPGRFSGRQFSNSRSEMNVSTLELGDSALYLCASSSKIQGDLETQYFGPGTRLLVL.

The V call is TRBV4-3, the J call TRBJ1-4; 7 nucleotides match TRBD1. Germline V gene data show CDR1 as LGHNA and CDR2 as YSLEER. The CDR3 has 15 amino acids. Trimming cost V 3 bases and J 4 bases; bases outside gene matches: 5. The CDR3 here is CASSHNRGNNEKLFF. In DNA, the CDR3 is TGCGCCAGCAGCCACAACAGGGGTAATAATGAAAAACTGTTTTTT.